The present entry profiles one T cell receptor beta chain with its context. Its antigen specificity is not known. There are no base qualities to consult, and no much larger clone falls within one base. The trial excluded patients who had a history of autoimmune disease or were on systemic immunosuppression. In every dose cohort, peripheral blood was drawn for TCR sequencing at baseline, cycle 4 day 1, and cycle 7 day 1. The samples were drawn from a first-in-human, open-label, multicenter phase I dose-escalation trial of ivuxolimab. The trial enrolled adults with locally advanced or metastatic head and neck squamous cell, hepatocellular, melanoma or renal cell carcinoma. CD4+ and CD8+ T cells were sorted separately from peripheral blood before TCR sequencing. The source of the sample is a study of OX40 agonist ivuxolimab in advanced cancers. General notes on the study: The costimulatory receptor OX40 (CD134) was targeted by ivuxolimab, a fully human IgG2 agonistic monoclonal antibody. Intravenous ivuxolimab was administered to patients every 2 weeks at six dose levels: 0.01, 0.1, 0.3, 1.5, 3 and 10 mg/kg. Of the approximately 53 patients in dose escalation, 19 had hepatocellular carcinoma, some 15 had melanoma, 9 had renal cell carcinoma and 9 had head and neck cancer. The dose-escalation cohort was 82.7% male with a mean age of approximately 59 years, ranging from roughly 20 to 80. Prior anti-PD-1, anti-PD-L1 or anti-CTLA-4 therapy was permitted, and checkpoint inhibitors had been received by about 37% of dose-escalation patients. Partial responses were achieved by three dose-escalation patients, of whom one had hepatocellular carcinoma and two had cutaneous melanoma. Peripheral TCRbeta sequencing aimed to test whether ivuxolimab altered TCR sequence diversity and caused clonal T-cell expansion. The paper describes the monotherapy dose-escalation part (N ≈ 50 patients) of the phase I trial of ivuxolimab.

To sequence the TCRbeta CDR3 region, genomic DNA was isolated from the sorted cells. The immunoSEQ Assay was used for sequencing of TCRbeta CDR3 regions. TCRdb mirrors the immuneACCESS table, restricted to in-frame sequences. Some clones are absent from its copies; in checked studies, under half trace to an unresolved V gene, and the reason for the others is unknown. Present in this sample are about 81,000 clones, more than 70% of which were seen just once. Of the sample, around 0.2% is held by the ten largest clones. Beyond this particular receptor, the publication reports: After ivuxolimab, expanded clones were on average more numerous among CD8+ T cells than among CD4+ T cells. In partial responders in the 0.1-3.0 mg/kg groups, normalized peripheral clonal expansion was found to be among the lowest, especially among CD8+ T cells. Low levels of normalized T-cell clonal expansion were also seen in some nonresponding patients. The antigen specificity of the clonally expanded peripheral T cells was not determined. At doses of 0.1 to 3.0 mg/kg, clonal expansion of both CD4+ and CD8+ T cells in blood was seen between baseline and week 6.

At the junction V is shortened by 0 bases and J by 4 bases, with 10 bases in between. As encoded in the germline V gene (reference sequence), CDR1 is SGHNT while CDR2 is YYREEE. The CDR3 contains 15 residues, cysteine and phenylalanine counted. Only CDR3 DNA remains: 45 bases, in frame from the first base. The sample consisted of CD4+ or CD8+ T cells sorted from blood, taken in a trial of the OX40 agonist ivuxolimab. The chain is encoded by TRBV5-4 joined to TRBJ2-2, with no confidently assigned D gene. The source is an adult with an advanced solid tumor such as melanoma, head and neck, liver or kidney cancer. The CDR3 sequence is CASSLDAQRTGELFF. The sequence in DNA is TGTGCCAGCAGCTTGGATGCGCAGCGCACCGGGGAGCTGTTTTTT. This CDR3, with the reference TRBV5-4 and TRBJ2-2 proteins standing in past its ends, gives the full variable domain ETGVTQSPTHLIKTRGQQVTLRCSSQSGHNTVSWYQQALGQGPQFIFQYYREEENGRGNFPPRFSGLQFPNYSSELNVNALELDDSALYLCASSLDAQRTGELFFGEGSRLTVL.